The rows below give T cell receptor beta chains drawn from one sample of a study of shared clonotypes between healthy human individuals. Clones were read by immunoSEQ multiplex PCR, and TCRdb kept only the in-frame ones, dropping some. This sample has about 2 million clones, with about 95% found just once. The specimen was naive CD8+ T cells sorted from blood. The receptors shown here come from a man aged 18 to 30 in good health. CDR3s include the opening cysteine and the closing phenylalanine or tryptophan. The order of the fields is clone size, J gene, CDR3 length, D gene, V gene, CDR3 DNA, CDR3 protein. The D gene is left open where the match is weak. Rows give clone size only sometimes, using once, few, many, or a class for an expanded clone.

>NA|TRBJ1-1|14|NA|TRBV6-6
TGTGCCAGCAGACTCGAGGCAGGGCTGGGTGAAGCTTTCTTT
CASRLEAGLGEAFF
>NA|TRBJ2-1|16|TRBD2|TRBV5-1
TGCGCCAGCAGCACACACAGACTAGCGGGAGACTCTGAGCAGTTCTTC
CASSTHRLAGDSEQFF
>NA|TRBJ1-1|15|TRBD1|TRBV19
TGTGCCAGTAGTCTAATGGACAGGGCGACCACTGAAGCTTTCTTT
CASSLMDRATTEAFF
>NA|TRBJ1-2|17|NA|TRBV11-2
TGTGCCAGCAGCTTAGAGTCGGGCCCCGTCGACCTATATGGCTACACCTTC
CASSLESGPVDLYGYTF
>NA|TRBJ2-3|17|TRBD1|TRBV13
TGTGCCAGCAGCTTAGGCCACGGACAGGGGTCCACAGATACGCAGTATTTT
CASSLGHGQGSTDTQYF
>NA|TRBJ2-3|18|TRBD1|TRBV11-2
TGTGCCAGCAGCTTAGATTTGGGACAGGGGGAGGGGACAGATACGCAGTATTTT
CASSLDLGQGEGTDTQYF
>NA|TRBJ2-7|15|TRBD2|TRBV2
TGTGCCAGCAGTGAAGGGGTGGGAGGGCCCGACGAGCAGTACTTC
CASSEGVGGPDEQYF
>NA|TRBJ2-3|18|NA|TRBV4-1
TGCGCCAGCAGCCAAGATAGGCTGGGGGACTCATCCACAGATACGCAGTATTTT
CASSQDRLGDSSTDTQYF
>NA|TRBJ2-7|15|TRBD2|TRBV27
TGTGCCAGCAGTTTATCGGGACTAAACTCCTACGAGCAGTACTTC
CASSLSGLNSYEQYF
>few|TRBJ1-6|14|NA|TRBV6-6
TGTGCCAGCAGGCCGTGGACGCCCCGCTCACCCCTCCACTTT
CASRPWTPRSPLHF
>NA|TRBJ2-1|15|NA|TRBV5-4
TGTGCCAGCAGTAATAGCGGTAGCTCCTACAATGAGCAGTTCTTC
CASSNSGSSYNEQFF
>NA|TRBJ1-5|15|NA|TRBV2
TGTGCCAGCAGGGAGGGGATAGTAAGCAATCAGCCCCAGCATTTT
CASREGIVSNQPQHF
>NA|TRBJ1-1|12|NA|TRBV30
TGTGCCTGGGGACCAGCGAACACTGAAGCTTTCTTT
CAWGPANTEAFF
>NA|TRBJ2-1|14|NA|TRBV4-1
TGCGCCAGCAGCCTCACGGACTCCTACAATGAGCAGTTCTTC
CASSLTDSYNEQFF
>NA|TRBJ1-6|15|TRBD1|TRBV28
TGTGCCAGCAGTTTAATGAGGGACAGGGACTCACCCCTCCACTTT
CASSLMRDRDSPLHF
>NA|TRBJ2-7|13|TRBD2|TRBV19
TGTGCCAGTAGTATCGGACTAGCTTACGAGCAGTACTTC
CASSIGLAYEQYF
>once|TRBJ2-1|12|NA|TRBV28
TGTGCCAGCAGCCCACGAAGGACAGAGCAAATCTTC
CASSPRRTEQIF
>NA|TRBJ1-4|15|TRBD1|TRBV7-9
TGTGCCAGCAGCTTAGTCGGACAGGGAGACGAAAAACTGTTTTTT
CASSLVGQGDEKLFF
>NA|TRBJ2-1|12|NA|TRBV7-9
TGTGCCAGCAGCCTAACAGGCAATGAGCAGTTCTTC
CASSLTGNEQFF
>NA|TRBJ2-1|13|NA|TRBV7-8
TGTGCCAGCAGCTTGGGCGGCTCGGATGAGCAGTTCTTC
CASSLGGSDEQFF
>once|TRBJ2-7|12|NA|TRBV27
TGTGCCAGCAGGGCCGGGCCCTACGAGCAGTACTTC
CASRAGPYEQYF
>NA|TRBJ1-5|16|TRBD1|TRBV7-6
TGTGCCAGCAGCCCGGACAGGGGGTTTAGCAATCAGCCCCAGCATTTT
CASSPDRGFSNQPQHF
>NA|TRBJ1-5|15|NA|TRBV28
TGTGCCAGCAGTTTATCAGGCAGTCCCGATCAGCCCCAGCATTTT
CASSLSGSPDQPQHF
>NA|TRBJ1-2|13|NA|TRBV11-2
TGTGCCAGCAGCTCTGACAGCCCATTCGGCTACACCTTC
CASSSDSPFGYTF
>NA|TRBJ2-7|14|TRBD1|TRBV5-8
TGTGCCAGCAGCTTCGGACAGGAAGGCTACGAGCAGTACTTC
CASSFGQEGYEQYF
>NA|TRBJ2-3|14|TRBD2|TRBV7-2
TGTGCCAGCAGCTCAGGACTAGCGGGTGATACGCAGTATTTT
CASSSGLAGDTQYF
>NA|TRBJ2-1|16|TRBD1|TRBV5-1
TGCGCCAGCAGCTACAGGGGAAGGGGTATCGACAATGAGCAGTTCTTC
CASSYRGRGIDNEQFF
>NA|TRBJ2-1|17|NA|TRBV21-1
TGTGCCAGCGGGAACCCTTATAGCGGGAGCTCCTACAATGAGCAGTTCTTC
CASGNPYSGSSYNEQFF
>NA|TRBJ1-3|14|NA|TRBV30
TGTGCCTGGAGTTTAGGAGCCTCTGGAAACACCATATATTTT
CAWSLGASGNTIYF
>NA|TRBJ2-7|17|NA|TRBV21-1
TGTGCCAGCAGCAAAAAGACTAGCGGGATGGACTCCTACGAGCAGTACTTC
CASSKKTSGMDSYEQYF
>NA|TRBJ1-2|12|TRBD1|TRBV27
TGTGCCAGCAGCCCGATACAGGGGGACTACACCTTC
CASSPIQGDYTF
>NA|TRBJ2-7|15|TRBD1|TRBV10-3
TGTGCCATCAGTGATTGGGGACAGGGAAGTTACGAGCAGTACTTC
CAISDWGQGSYEQYF
>NA|TRBJ2-7|14|NA|TRBV19
TGTGCCAGTAGTCCTCCGGCAGGTCCCTACGAGCAGTACTTC
CASSPPAGPYEQYF
>NA|TRBJ1-1|15|TRBD1|TRBV10-1
TGCGCCAGCAGTGAGGGAGGGACAGAGAACACTGAAGCTTTCTTT
CASSEGGTENTEAFF
>once|TRBJ1-1|15|TRBD1|TRBV9
TGTGCCAGCAGCGAGGGGGACAGCCCGAACACTGAAGCTTTCTTT
CASSEGDSPNTEAFF
>NA|TRBJ2-3|17|TRBD2|TRBV10-3
TGTGCCATCAGTGAGTCGACTAGCGTCTTTAGCACAGATACGCAGTATTTT
CAISESTSVFSTDTQYF
>NA|TRBJ1-1|12|NA|TRBV5-6
TGTGCCAGCAGCTCGGCCTACACTGAAGCTTTCTTT
CASSSAYTEAFF
>NA|TRBJ2-3|12|NA|TRBV2
TGTGCCAGCAGTGAATACGAGAACAAGCAGTATTTT
CASSEYENKQYF
>NA|TRBJ2-1|18|NA|TRBV2
TGTGCCAGCAGTGAGATCCAGGGTGGGTGGATGGTAGACAATGAGCAGTTCTTC
CASSEIQGGWMVDNEQFF
>NA|TRBJ2-2|13|TRBD1|TRBV19
TGTGCCAGTAGTGGGGACAGTACCGGGGAGCTGTTTTTT
CASSGDSTGELFF
>NA|TRBJ2-5|15|NA|TRBV28
TGTGCCAGCAGTTTAGAAGGGGGTATCCAAGAGACCCAGTACTTC
CASSLEGGIQETQYF
>NA|TRBJ2-1|14|TRBD2|TRBV29-1
TGCAGCGGCCTACTAGCGGGAGGTTACAATGAGCAGTTCTTC
CSGLLAGGYNEQFF
>NA|TRBJ2-5|19|NA|TRBV19
TGTGCCAGTAGTATTAGTAGTCCGACCGGACCCAGAACCCAAGAGACCCAGTACTTC
CASSISSPTGPRTQETQYF
>NA|TRBJ2-5|15|NA|TRBV7-9
TGTGCCAGCAGCTCAATGGTAGCGAACCAAGAGACCCAGTACTTC
CASSSMVANQETQYF
>NA|TRBJ2-1|15|TRBD2|TRBV6-1
TGTGCCAGCAGTGAGGGGACTATCGGCGGCAATGAGCAGTTCTTC
CASSEGTIGGNEQFF
>once|TRBJ2-3|16|NA|TRBV7-9
TGTGCCAGCAGCTTCCCAGGGGCACAAAGCACAGATACGCAGTATTTT
CASSFPGAQSTDTQYF
>NA|TRBJ2-5|13|NA|TRBV10-1
TGCGCCAGCAGGGAGGAGGGTGGGGAGACCCAGTACTTC
CASREEGGETQYF
>once|TRBJ2-1|9|NA|TRBV27
TGTGCCAGCGGATATGAGCAGTTCTTC
CASGYEQFF
>NA|TRBJ2-2|16|NA|TRBV7-9
TGTGCCAGCAGCTTATTTGGGACAACGAACACCGGGGAGCTGTTTTTT
CASSLFGTTNTGELFF
>NA|TRBJ1-1|12|NA|TRBV11-2
TGTGCCAGCAGCCTACACGGCGCTGAAGCTTTCTTT
CASSLHGAEAFF